A single sample gave rise to the 31 T cell receptor beta chains below, sequenced in a study of blood T cells in healthy people across ages. A sample-barcoded 5' primer and a J-beta primer mix were used in a second PCR of roughly 7 to 11 cycles. TCRdb redid the calling of the 5' RACE reads with MiXCR, one entry per CDR3 protein. Of about 1.4 million distinct CDR3 sequences detected, around 55% appear once; the ten largest clones hold 5.5% to 8%. Sequencing used blood. Receptors originate from a man in his late teens or twenties in good health.

The genes are TRBV29-1 and TRBJ2-5; D is unresolved. The CDR3 consists of 13 residues. Germline V gene lookup returns CDR1 SQVTM and CDR2 ANQGSEA. The ends were cut back, 2 bases at V and 5 bases at J, with 12 bases in the middle. CDR3 bases: TGCAGCGTTGAAAAACAGCCCGGGGAGACCCAGTACTTC. As protein: CSVEKQPGETQYF.

This chain connects TRBV2 to TRBJ1-1; D unclear. V was cut by 6 bases and J by 3 bases, with 14 bases left in between. The CDR3 totals 14 residues. Germline CDR1 reads SNHLY; CDR2 reads FYNNEI. CDR3 protein: CASSHWARDTEAFF. CDR3 sequence (DNA): TGTGCCAGCAGCCACTGGGCAAGGGACACTGAAGCTTTCTTT.

This clonotype was detected once. The V gene is TRBV20-1, the J gene TRBJ2-1; TRBD1 aligns across 8 bases. The germline CDR1 and CDR2 sequences are DFQATT and SNEGSKA (reference sequence). The CDR3 has 19 amino acids. J was trimmed by 2 bases and V by 0 bases; bases with no gene match: 15. CDR3 region: CSARDIGTGLILTYNEQFF. The CDR3 DNA follows: TGCAGTGCTAGAGATATTGGGACAGGCCTGATATTAACCTACAATGAGCAGTTCTTC.

This chain joins TRBV27 and TRBJ2-7, with 12 bases that match TRBD2. The ends lost 4 bases at V and 7 bases at J; junction bases unmatched: 11. This CDR3 is built from 16 residues. Germline V CDR1 and CDR2: MNHEY, SMNVEV (reference sequence). The CDR3 loop is CASSSLLAGGYNEQYF. The DNA for the CDR3 is TGTGCCAGCAGTTCCCTACTAGCGGGAGGATACAATGAGCAGTACTTC.

V usage is TRBV5-1 and J usage is TRBJ2-2; 8 bases agree with TRBD2. This CDR3 spans 16 amino acids. After removal of 0 bases from V and 1 base from J, the junction contained 2 bases not matched to a gene. CDR1 and CDR2 (germline): SGHRS, YFSETQ. This CDR3 is CASSLATSGNTGELFF. In DNA form, the CDR3 reads TGCGCCAGCAGCTTGGCCACTAGCGGGAACACCGGGGAGCTGTTTTTT.

The chain links TRBV12-3 or TRBV12-4 to TRBJ2-3; 8 positions match TRBD2. Trimming removed 0 bases from V and 5 bases from J; junction bases left unmatched: 7. The CDR3 covers 16 residues. CDR3 loop: CASSLAILAVVDTQYF. The CDR3 DNA is TGTGCCAGCAGTTTAGCGATACTAGCGGTAGTAGATACGCAGTATTTT.

The V gene is TRBV20-1, the J gene TRBJ2-1, with 9 bases that match TRBD2. Trimming at V came to 3 bases and at J to 4 bases, leaving 10 bases not matched to a gene. The CDR3 length is 16 residues. Germline V gives CDR1 DFQATT, CDR2 SNEGSKA (reference sequence). CDR3: CSARILRGRGYNEQFF. The DNA for the CDR3 is TGCAGTGCTAGGATTTTACGCGGGAGGGGTTACAATGAGCAGTTCTTC.

The chain links TRBV7-2 to TRBJ1-4; a possible D gene is TRBD1 (5 bases). CDR3 length: 15 residues. Trimming shortened V by 5 bases and J by 2 bases, and 12 bases separated the two germline ends. From germline, CDR1 is SGHTA and CDR2 FQGNSA. CDR3 bases: TGTGCCAGCAGCGGTGGGGGTCGGACTAATGAAAAACTGTTTTTT. It specifies CASSGGGRTNEKLFF.

This chain connects TRBV4-3 to TRBJ2-5; 7 bases are shared with TRBD2. Gene TRBJ2-7 matches the end of the DNA better, so the J call may be wrong. The CDR3 contains 14 residues. CDR1 is LGHNA and CDR2 is YSLEER in the germline V gene. CDR3 amino acids: CASSQDGAGIEQYF. Here the CDR3 DNA reads TGCGCCAGCAGCCAAGATGGAGCGGGGATCGAGCAGTACTTC.

The chain couples TRBV27 to TRBJ2-3; D tentatively fits TRBD1 or TRBD2 (5 bases each). The V gene lost 3 bases and the J gene lost 2 bases, with 12 bases spanning the gap. CDR1 is MNHEY and CDR2 is SMNVEV in the germline V gene (reference sequence). The length of the CDR3 is 15 residues. For the CDR3, the DNA is TGTGCCAGCAGTTTCGAGGGGCCACTCACAGATACGCAGTATTTT. It specifies CASSFEGPLTDTQYF.

This clonotype was detected a few times. The chain recombines TRBV21-1 with TRBJ2-4; the table's D call TRBD2 went unverified against the DNA. TRBV21-1 is termed a pseudogene. There are 15 residues in the CDR3. For the CDR3, the DNA is TGTGCCAGCAGAAAGGGGGGGAGGGCCAAAAACATTCAGTACTTC. It encodes CASRKGGRAKNIQYF.

The chain uses TRBV15 and TRBJ2-4; D perhaps matches TRBD2 (5 bases). The DNA end favors TRBJ2-5, so the J call may be wrong. Per the germline V gene, CDR1 is LNHNV and CDR2 is YYDKDF (reference sequence). This CDR3 has 15 amino acids. The CDR3: CATSRDPRGRQTQYF. The CDR3 region has the DNA TGTGCCACCAGCAGAGATCCCCGAGGGCGACAGACCCAGTACTTC.

The chain joins TRBV7-6 to TRBJ2-5; D is undetermined. From germline, CDR1 is SGHVS and CDR2 FNYEAQ. V shed 3 bases and J shed 4 bases, with 12 bases lying between them. This CDR3 has 14 residues. CDR3 coding DNA: TGTGCCAGCAGCTTCCAGCGCTCCGGAGAGACCCAGTACTTC. Translating it yields CASSFQRSGETQYF.

The CDR3 sequence: CSASDYIRNEQFF. The CDR3 DNA reads as TGCAGTGCCTCGGACTACATACGCAATGAGCAGTTCTTC. The rearrangement uses TRBV20-1 and TRBJ2-1; TRBD2 might be the D (6 bases). The germline V and J ends were trimmed by 6 bases and 6 bases, with 15 bases remaining between them. The germline CDR1 and CDR2 sequences are DFQATT and SNEGSKA (reference sequence). The CDR3 runs 13 residues.

This clonotype was detected a few times. This chain uses TRBV5-6 with TRBJ2-7, with D unresolved. Germline CDR1 reads SGHDT; CDR2 reads YYEEEE. The CDR3 has 14 amino acids. Deletions cut 5 bases from V and 2 bases from J, with 14 bases between. The CDR3 region has the DNA TGTGCCAGCAGGACAAAGGTCAGGCCCTACGAGCAGTACTTC. Its protein product is CASRTKVRPYEQYF.

The chain uses TRBV7-6 and TRBJ2-2; 7 bases are shared with TRBD1. The CDR3 covers 15 residues. The ends lost 5 bases at V and 1 base at J; junction bases unmatched: 4. The germline gives CDR1 SGHVS, CDR2 FNYEAQ. CDR3 sequence reads: CASSPNRGNTGELFF. For the CDR3, the DNA is TGTGCCAGCAGCCCCAACAGGGGGAACACCGGGGAGCTGTTTTTT.

Concerning this clonotype: The CDR3 carries no conserved terminal phenylalanine or tryptophan, so it likely arises from a read error. The limits of the CDR3 on the DNA are not certain, so only TCRdb's listed CDR3 is given. The chain links TRBV20-1 to TRBJ2-6; the tabulated D call, TRBD1, remains unverified against the DNA. Both ends counted, the CDR3 spans 10 residues. The germline gives CDR1 DFQATT, CDR2 SNEGSKA (reference sequence). The CDR3 sequence is CSARDVRADT.

This clonotype occurred a few times. The chain couples TRBV6-5 to TRBJ2-3, with D perhaps matching TRBD2 (5 bases). The germline CDR1 and CDR2 sequences are MNHEY and SVGAGI. The CDR3 spans 14 residues. V lost 0 bases and J 4 bases, leaving 8 bases between the germline ends. The CDR3 region is CASSYSVRADTQYF. CDR3 in DNA: TGTGCCAGCAGTTACTCTGTGCGGGCAGATACGCAGTATTTT.

This chain uses TRBV7-2 with TRBJ1-4; D might be TRBD1 (5 bases). This CDR3 has 16 amino acids. CDR1 SGHTA and CDR2 FQGNSA come from the germline V gene. The V and J ends lost 4 bases and 8 bases respectively, with 20 bases between them. CDR3 nucleotides: TGTGCCAGCAGCTCACCAGCGTTTAGGGGAGACGAAAAACTGTTTTTT. It encodes CASSSPAFRGDEKLFF. The whole variable domain, filled in from reference TRBV7-2 and TRBJ1-4, reads GAGVSQSPSNKVTEKGKDVELRCDPISGHTALYWYRQSLGQGLEFLIYFQGNSAPDKSGLPSDRFSAERTGGSVSTLTIQRTQQEDSAVYLCASSSPAFRGDEKLFFGSGTQLSVL.

This chain uses TRBV5-1 with TRBJ2-7, with D perhaps assigned TRBD1 or TRBD2 (5 bases each). This CDR3 spans 14 amino acids. CDR1 and CDR2 from the germline V gene are SGHRS and YFSETQ. Trimming stripped 1 base from V and 7 bases from J, with 15 bases between. The chain's CDR3 is CASSLLRGVEEQYF. CDR3 nucleotide sequence: TGCGCCAGCAGCTTGTTGAGAGGGGTGGAAGAGCAGTACTTC. The full variable domain, with the rest looked up from reference TRBV5-1 and TRBJ2-7, is KAGVTQTPRYLIKTRGQQVTLSCSPISGHRSVSWYQQTPGQGLQFLFEYFSETQRNKGNFPGRFSGRQFSNSRSEMNVSTLELGDSALYLCASSLLRGVEEQYFGPGTRLTVT.

This clonotype was seen more than once but under ten times. The gene calls are TRBV15 and TRBJ2-7; 10 positions match TRBD1. This CDR3 is built from 17 residues. Germline V gives CDR1 LNHNV, CDR2 YYDKDF (reference sequence). Unmatched junction bases numbered 14, after V lost 3 bases and J lost 6 bases. CDR3 protein: CATSSPPSRDRGAEQYF. CDR3 nucleotides: TGTGCCACCAGCAGTCCGCCAAGCCGGGACAGGGGAGCCGAGCAGTACTTC.

The J gene is TRBJ2-2, the V gene TRBV10-3; D is possibly TRBD1 (5 bases). The CDR3 covers 14 residues. Trimming took off 4 bases at V and 7 bases at J, with 13 bases between the two ends. Germline-derived CDR1 and CDR2 are ENHRY and SYGVKD. In DNA, the CDR3 is TGTGCCATCAGTGCCGTGGGGCCTGGCGGGGAGCTGTTTTTT. Residues: CAISAVGPGGELFF.

The rearrangement joins TRBV5-1 to TRBJ2-2, with 8 bases fitting TRBD2. The CDR3 is 14 residues long. The J segment lost 6 bases and the V segment lost 4 bases, leaving 5 bases of the junction unmatched. CDR1 and CDR2 (germline): SGHRS, YFSETQ. CDR3 protein: CASSVGLDPGELFF. CDR3 DNA: TGCGCCAGCAGCGTGGGACTAGATCCCGGGGAGCTGTTTTTT.

The genes are TRBV20-1 and TRBJ2-1; TRBD2 might be the D (6 bases). Trimming shortened V by 3 bases and J by 5 bases, and 20 bases separated the two germline ends. The germline V gene encodes CDR1 DFQATT and CDR2 SNEGSKA (reference sequence). CDR3 length: 16 residues. DNA of the CDR3: TGCAGTGCTAGGGCAACGCAGGGAGGACGGGACAATGAGCAGTTCTTC. Translation: CSARATQGGRDNEQFF.

Only a few counts were recorded for this clonotype. This chain uses TRBV21-1 with TRBJ2-7; TRBD1, the D gene given by the table, was not confirmed from the DNA. TRBV21-1 is an annotated pseudogene. The CDR3 is 16 amino acids. CDR3 sequence (DNA): TGTGCCAGCAGCAAAGTCCGGGCTTCCCCTTATGACGAGCAGTACTTC. Protein product: CASSKVRASPYDEQYF.

This clonotype was observed a few times. The chain has TRBV27 and TRBJ1-2; 7 bases align to TRBD1. The CDR3 is 16 amino acids. With V trimmed by 3 bases and J by 4 bases, 11 bases remained unmatched. In germline, CDR1 is MNHEY, CDR2 SMNVEV (reference sequence). The CDR3 is CASSFKVGQIFYGYTF. In DNA form, the CDR3 reads TGTGCCAGCAGTTTTAAAGTGGGACAGATTTTCTATGGCTACACCTTC.

Note on this clonotype: One junction end disagrees with the germline gene, perhaps due to a read error. This rearrangement joins TRBV10-3 to TRBJ2-5, with D possibly being TRBD2 (7 bases). The V gene's germline CDR1 is ENHRY and CDR2 SYGVKD. The CDR3 spans 15 residues. The CDR3 sequence: CAISDTTGGQGTQYF. The CDR3 DNA follows: TGTGCCATCAGTGATACGACGGGGGGCCAAGGGACCCAGTACTTC.

The chain joins TRBV12-3 or TRBV12-4 to TRBJ1-1; D remains unclear. The CDR3 has 12 amino acids. Deletions cut 3 bases from V and 5 bases from J, with 7 bases between. The chain's CDR3 is CASSFGVTEAFF. The CDR3 DNA follows: TGTGCCAGCAGTTTTGGGGTAACTGAAGCTTTCTTT.

The rearrangement links TRBV21-1 to TRBJ1-2; TRBD1 is taken as the D call from the table, unchecked against the DNA. TRBV21-1 counts as a pseudogene. This CDR3 is built from 18 residues. In DNA, the CDR3 is TGTGCCAGCAGCAATCCGCCGGACAGGGGCAGGAGATCCCCGGGCTACACCTTC. Translation: CASSNPPDRGRRSPGYTF.

This rearrangement joins TRBV10-3 to TRBJ2-4; possible D gene TRBD1, 5 bases. The DNA end lines up better with TRBJ2-7; the J call may be wrong. This CDR3 is built from 14 residues. From germline, CDR1 is ENHRY and CDR2 SYGVKD. The CDR3 DNA is TGTGCCATCAGTGAACAGGTCCTCTCCTACGAGCAGTACTTC. It codes for CAISEQVLSYEQYF.

J is TRBJ1-1 and V is TRBV4-3; TRBD1 aligns across 9 bases. Germline V CDR1 and CDR2: LGHNA, YSLEER. CDR3 size: 15 residues. Trimming removed 2 bases from V and 5 bases from J; junction bases left unmatched: 6. CDR3 nucleotides: TGCGCCAGCAGCCAAACAGGGGGCTGGGGAACTGAAGCTTTCTTT. Amino acid sequence: CASSQTGGWGTEAFF.